These 23 T cell receptor beta chains were sequenced from one sample in a study of CD8 T cells in ankylosing spondylitis. TCRdb passed the 5' RACE reads through MiXCR, listing each CDR3 protein once. The table has about 250,000 distinct CDR3 sequences, 30% to 35% seen once. Sequenced material: blood, either unsorted or a sorted T cell fraction (not recorded which). The source of these receptors is a male donor with ankylosing spondylitis or in good health (not recorded which).

The chain employs TRBV9 and TRBJ1-6; maybe TRBD1 (6 bases). CDR1 and CDR2 (germline): SGDLS, YYNGEE. CDR3 length: 15 residues. The germline V and J ends were trimmed by 0 bases and 6 bases, with 10 bases remaining between them. The CDR3 here is CASSVGTAPNSPLHF. The CDR3 bases are TGTGCCAGCAGCGTAGGGACAGCGCCTAATTCACCCCTCCACTTT.

This clonotype came up a few times. The chain recombines TRBV10-1 with TRBJ2-3; TRBD1 might be the D (5 bases). The CDR3 extends over 15 amino acids. CDR1 is WNHNN and CDR2 is SYGVQD in the germline V gene (reference sequence). The V and J ends lost 3 bases and 5 bases respectively, with 15 bases between them. This chain's CDR3 is CASSDHKGRGDTQYF. CDR3 sequence (DNA): TGCGCCAGCAGTGATCACAAAGGAAGGGGAGATACGCAGTATTTT.

This clonotype was counted once. The rearrangement joins TRBV9 to TRBJ2-3; D is possibly TRBD1 or TRBD2 (6 bases each). Germline V gives CDR1 SGDLS, CDR2 YYNGEE. The length of the CDR3 is 16 residues. V was cut by 3 bases and J by 0 bases, with 14 bases left in between. The CDR3 reads CASSALGGSSTDTQYF. Written as DNA, the CDR3 is TGTGCCAGCAGCGCACTGGGGGGCTCTAGCACAGATACGCAGTATTTT.

The CDR3 DNA is TGCAGTGCTCCACCTTCGGGCGGGTCGGCCACAGATACGCAGTATTTT. This sequence encodes CSAPPSGGSATDTQYF. The genes are TRBV20-1 and TRBJ2-3; maybe TRBD2 (5 bases). Germline lookup yields CDR1 DFQATT and CDR2 SNEGSKA (reference sequence). This CDR3 spans 16 amino acids. V lost 5 bases and J 2 bases, leaving 20 bases between the germline ends.

This clonotype was seen a few times. The chain has TRBV12-3 or TRBV12-4 and TRBJ2-1; weak D call: TRBD2 (6 bases). V was pared by 1 base and J by 3 bases, with 10 bases between. CDR3 length: 15 amino acids. DNA for the CDR3: TGTGCCAGCAGTTTAGGGGGACTGGTCTACAATGAGCAGTTCTTC. Protein sequence: CASSLGGLVYNEQFF.

The chain couples TRBV4-1 to TRBJ2-5; 8 bases match TRBD1. CDR1 and CDR2 (germline): MGHRA, YSYEKL. There are 15 residues in the CDR3. V lost 0 bases, J lost 4 bases, and 4 bases stayed unmatched. The CDR3 protein is CASSQEGDRGETQYF. The CDR3 DNA sequence: TGCGCCAGCAGCCAAGAAGGTGACAGGGGAGAGACCCAGTACTTC.

This clonotype was seen more than once but under ten times. This rearrangement joins TRBV29-1 to TRBJ2-1; unclear D gene. CDR1 SQVTM and CDR2 ANQGSEA come from the germline V gene. This CDR3 has 10 amino acids. As DNA, the CDR3 is TGCAGTGCGCTGTACAATGAGCAGTTCTTC. Encoded protein: CSALYNEQFF.

The rearrangement uses TRBV12-3 or TRBV12-4 and TRBJ1-3; D gene ambiguous. The CDR3 is 16 residues long. V shed 3 bases and J shed 0 bases, with 12 bases lying between them. The CDR3 DNA sequence: TGTGCCAGCAGTTTCCCTTTAACATACTCTGGAAACACCATATATTTT. Protein product: CASSFPLTYSGNTIYF.

The V gene is TRBV28, the J gene TRBJ2-3, with 12 bases lining up with TRBD2. This CDR3 is built from 20 residues. V shed 3 bases, J shed 4 bases, and the junction held 17 bases outside the gene matches. Germline V gene data show CDR1 as MDHEN and CDR2 as SYDVKM. The chain's CDR3 is CASSFLPGASGGAFADTQYF. The CDR3 DNA is TGTGCCAGCAGTTTCCTACCGGGGGCTAGCGGGGGGGCTTTTGCAGATACGCAGTATTTT.

The chain joins TRBV5-1 to TRBJ2-3; no clear D gene. The germline CDR1 and CDR2 sequences are SGHRS and YFSETQ. Trimming removed 0 bases at V and 2 bases at J, with 7 bases between. This CDR3 has 14 residues. The CDR3 bases are TGCGCCAGCAGCTTGGAGGCGGACACAGATACGCAGTATTTT. Amino acid sequence: CASSLEADTDTQYF.

The genes are TRBV13 and TRBJ2-3; D is perhaps TRBD2 (5 bases). The CDR3 length is 14 residues. V gave up 5 bases and J gave up 4 bases, with 13 bases separating them. The germline CDR1 and CDR2 sequences are PRHDT and FYEKMQ (reference sequence). In nucleotides, the CDR3 is TGTGCCAGCAGCCGACTCGTGGAGGCAGATACGCAGTATTTT. This gives the protein CASSRLVEADTQYF. Full variable domain (missing parts from reference TRBV13 and TRBJ2-3): AAGVIQSPRHLIKEKRETATLKCYPIPRHDTVYWYQQGPGQDPQFLISFYEKMQSDKGSIPDRFSAQQFSDYHSELNMSSLELGDSALYFCASSRLVEADTQYFGPGTRLTVL.

This chain joins TRBV20-1 and TRBJ1-5, with 7 bases identical to TRBD1. CDR1 and CDR2 from the germline V gene are DFQATT and SNEGSKA (reference sequence). The CDR3 has 14 residues. The ends lost 5 bases at V and 5 bases at J; junction bases unmatched: 9. CDR3 sequence (DNA): TGCAGTGCTGGGGAAGGGGGCGGTTATCAGCCCCAGCATTTT. Encoded protein: CSAGEGGGYQPQHF.

This clonotype was recorded a few times. The chain employs TRBV7-8 and TRBJ2-5, with 9 bases matching TRBD2. Germline V gives CDR1 SGHVS, CDR2 FQNEAQ. The length of the CDR3 is 16 residues. J was trimmed by 1 base and V by 1 base; bases with no gene match: 4. The CDR3, as DNA: TGTGCCAGCAGCTTAGGGGAGCGGGGGGCCCAAGAGACCCAGTACTTC. As protein: CASSLGERGAQETQYF.

This clonotype has a handful of counts. V is TRBV4-2 and J is TRBJ1-5; TRBD1 is a possible D gene (6 bases). Trimming removed 0 bases at V and 7 bases at J, with 16 bases between. The CDR3 spans 16 residues. In germline, CDR1 is LGHNA, CDR2 YNFKEQ. As DNA, the CDR3 is TGTGCCAGCAGCCAAGATAGCTCGGGGGCGGCGCAGCCCCAGCATTTT. Protein: CASSQDSSGAAQPQHF.

This chain connects TRBV20-1 to TRBJ2-3; D is unclear. CDR1 is DFQATT, CDR2 SNEGSKA, per germline (reference sequence). V shed 4 bases and J shed 5 bases, with 16 bases lying between them. The CDR3 has 14 amino acids. The CDR3 is CSAKGWRQEDTQYF. The DNA of the CDR3 is TGCAGTGCTAAGGGATGGAGACAAGAAGATACGCAGTATTTT.

This clonotype was observed a handful of times. CDR3 bases: TGCAGTGCCAGACAAGACACCGGGGAGCTGTTTTTT. Amino acids: CSARQDTGELFF. The V call is TRBV20-1, the J call TRBJ2-2, with D unresolved. Germline CDR1 is DFQATT and CDR2 is SNEGSKA (reference sequence). This CDR3 comprises 12 residues. Trimming pared 6 bases from V and 3 bases from J, leaving 8 bases between.

This clonotype was recorded a few times. CDR3 bases: TGTGCCAGCAGTTTATCCAGGACAACAACAGACCACAATGAGCAGTTCTTC. This translates into CASSLSRTTTDHNEQFF. This chain uses TRBV12-3 or TRBV12-4 with TRBJ2-1, with D maybe TRBD1 (5 bases). The V gene lost 2 bases and the J gene lost 5 bases, with 19 bases spanning the gap. This CDR3 is built from 17 residues.

The V call is TRBV20-1, the J call TRBJ1-6; D is possibly TRBD1 (5 bases). From germline, CDR1 is DFQATT and CDR2 SNEGSKA (reference sequence). CDR3 length: 12 amino acids. Trimming left V 8 bases short and J 8 bases short, with 13 bases between. CDR3 nucleotides: TGCAGTCCTTGGGGGGTAGATTCACCCCTCCACTTT. Its protein product is CSPWGVDSPLHF.

This clonotype was recorded a few times. The genes are TRBV20-1 and TRBJ2-1; 11 bases map to TRBD2. CDR3 length: 16 amino acids. Per the germline V gene, CDR1 is DFQATT and CDR2 is SNEGSKA (reference sequence). J gave up 4 bases and V 0 bases, and 5 bases lay outside the gene matches. The CDR3 DNA reads as TGCAGTGCTAGAGACTACCGACTAGCGGGGTACAATGAGCAGTTCTTC. This sequence encodes CSARDYRLAGYNEQFF.

J is TRBJ2-3 and V is TRBV7-6; D is possibly TRBD1 (5 bases). From germline, CDR1 is SGHVS and CDR2 FNYEAQ. The V end lost 2 bases, the J end lost 3 bases, and 9 bases lay between the germline ends. The CDR3 consists of 14 residues. The CDR3, as DNA: TGTGCCAGCAGCTTAACGGACACAACAGATACGCAGTATTTT. This sequence encodes CASSLTDTTDTQYF.

J is TRBJ2-1 and V is TRBV20-1, with D maybe TRBD1 (6 bases). The V gene lost 6 bases and the J gene lost 6 bases, with 15 bases spanning the gap. Germline CDR1 and CDR2: DFQATT and SNEGSKA (reference sequence). The CDR3 sequence is 13 residues long. The chain's CDR3 is CSAVRTRGNEQFF. CDR3 bases: TGCAGTGCAGTGAGAACCAGGGGCAATGAGCAGTTCTTC.

This clonotype has just a few counts. The rearrangement joins TRBV5-5 to TRBJ2-1, with 10 bases lining up with TRBD2. V trimming: 0 bases; J trimming: 6 bases; junction bases outside the gene matches: 3. CDR1 is SGHKS and CDR2 is YYEKEE in the germline V gene (reference sequence). The CDR3 has 15 amino acids. The CDR3 is CASSLAVAGGNEQFF. DNA for the CDR3: TGTGCCAGCAGCTTGGCAGTAGCGGGGGGCAATGAGCAGTTCTTC.

This clonotype was seen a few times. The chain recombines TRBV29-1 with TRBJ2-1; 8 bases match TRBD2. The CDR3 totals 13 residues. Germline values: CDR1 SQVTM, CDR2 ANQGSEA. Trimming removed 1 base from V and 7 bases from J; junction bases left unmatched: 3. In DNA form, the CDR3 reads TGCAGCGTTGAAGTTGGGACTAGAAATGAGCAGTTCTTC. Translation: CSVEVGTRNEQFF.